A selection of T cell receptor beta chains follows, all from one sample in a study of blood T cell repertoires in COVID-19. The repertoire was sequenced with immunoSEQ multiplex PCR; TCRdb's copy has only in-frame clones and lacks some. The sample has 150,000 or so clones; approximately 82% are singletons. The specimen was peripheral blood. The receptors originated from a human donor with acute or convalescent COVID-19. The donor label of this sample is uncertain. The CDR3 runs from the conserved cysteine through the conserved F or W. A D gene is named only where the DNA matches it firmly. Not all rows give a size; the values are once, few, many and, for expanded clones, a class.

>TRBJ2-2|TRBV2|NA|few
TGTGCCAGCTGTAGGGGAGGCGACACCGGGGAGCTGTTTTTT
CASCRGGDTGELFF
>TRBJ1-6|TRBV6-5|NA|once
TGTGCCAGCAGTTACGCCGGCGGTCCTTCACCCCTCCACTTT
CASSYAGGPSPLHF
>TRBJ1-2|TRBV28|NA|NA
TGTGCCAGCAGTTTAGGGGCAGGGCACTATGGCTACACCTTC
CASSLGAGHYGYTF
>TRBJ1-4|TRBV6-1|TRBD1|many
TGTGCCAGCAGTGGGGACAGGGGAGGGATCGGTGAAAAACTGTTTTTT
CASSGDRGGIGEKLFF
>TRBJ2-1|TRBV6-6|TRBD2|NA
TGTGCCAGCAGTCTTAGCGGGGGGGTCCACAATGAGCAGTTCTTC
CASSLSGGVHNEQFF
>TRBJ2-7|TRBV2|NA|NA
TGTGCCAGCAGTCACGACCAGGGGGGCCTCTACGAGCAGTACTTC
CASSHDQGGLYEQYF
>TRBJ1-5|TRBV25-1|NA|many
TGTGCCAGCAGTGAATTGGGCCAGCCCCAGCATTTT
CASSELGQPQHF
>TRBJ1-4|TRBV9|NA|NA
TGTGCCAGCAGCCCAATTAGGACACTGAACACCCCCCCTGAAAAACTGTTTTTT
CASSPIRTLNTPPEKLFF
>TRBJ1-3|TRBV5-4|NA|few
TGTGCCAGCAGCTTATCAGGGGCTGGAAACACCATATATTTT
CASSLSGAGNTIYF
>TRBJ1-2|TRBV5-1|TRBD1|NA
TGCGCCAGCAGCCGGGACAGCCTCGGGGATGGCTACACCTTC
CASSRDSLGDGYTF
>TRBJ1-5|TRBV19|TRBD1|NA
TGTGCCAGTGGCCGGGACAGTAATCAGCCCCAGCATTTT
CASGRDSNQPQHF
>TRBJ1-1|TRBV7-2|NA|once
TGTGCCAGCAGCTCCTGGGGGACGGGGGGGACTGAAGCTTTCTTT
CASSSWGTGGTEAFF
>TRBJ2-1|TRBV27|TRBD1|NA
TGTGCCACCCAGAGGACAGGGGGGGGAGATGAGCAGTTCTTC
CATQRTGGGDEQFF
>TRBJ1-5|TRBV3-1/TRBV3-2|NA|NA
TGTGCCAGCAGCCAAGGACCTAGAAGCAATCAGCCCCAGCATTTT
CASSQGPRSNQPQHF
>TRBJ2-1|TRBV5-8|TRBD2|NA
TGTGCCAGCAGCTTGGCAACTAGCGGGGTATACAATGAGCAGTTCTTC
CASSLATSGVYNEQFF
>TRBJ1-1|TRBV29-1|NA|NA
TGCAGCGTTGGGTCGGGGAACACTGAAGCTTTCTTT
CSVGSGNTEAFF
>TRBJ1-1|TRBV30|TRBD1|NA
TGTGCCTGGAGCGCAGGGGGATATACTGAAGCTTTCTTT
CAWSAGGYTEAFF
>TRBJ1-2|TRBV6-1|TRBD1|NA
TGTGCCAGCAGTGAAAGACAGGGTGACTATGGCTACACCTTC
CASSERQGDYGYTF
>TRBJ1-2|TRBV9|TRBD1|NA
TGTGCCAGCAGCGACCCTCTAGCAGGGGGCTATGGCTACACCTTC
CASSDPLAGGYGYTF
>TRBJ2-7|TRBV6-6|NA|NA
TGTGCCAGCATATCTCGTCTGGGGGACAACGAGCAGTACTTC
CASISRLGDNEQYF
>TRBJ2-7|TRBV18|NA|NA
TGTGCCAGCTCACCCGGACAACTTAATACCTACGAGCAGTACTTC
CASSPGQLNTYEQYF
>TRBJ2-2|TRBV6-5|TRBD1|NA
TGTGGCGTAGGGGACAGGGGTTACACCGGGGAGCTGTTTTTT
CGVGDRGYTGELFF
>TRBJ1-3|TRBV5-3|NA|NA
TGTGCCAGAAGCTTGAAAATCTGGACAGCTGGAAACACCATATATTTT
CARSLKIWTAGNTIYF